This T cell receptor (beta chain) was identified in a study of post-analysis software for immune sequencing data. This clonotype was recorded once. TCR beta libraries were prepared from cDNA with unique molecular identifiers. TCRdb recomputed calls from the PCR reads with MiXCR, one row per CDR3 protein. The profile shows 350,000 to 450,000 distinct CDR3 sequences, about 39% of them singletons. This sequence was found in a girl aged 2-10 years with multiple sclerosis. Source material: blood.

The CDR3 loop reads CASSLAGFIPNEQFF. The CDR3 coding sequence is TGTGCCAGCAGTTTAGCGGGATTTATTCCTAATGAGCAGTTCTTC. The chain couples TRBV3-1 to TRBJ2-1, with 8 positions matching TRBD2. V lost 6 bases, J lost 7 bases, and 11 bases stayed unmatched. Germline V CDR1 and CDR2: LGHDT, YNNKEL (reference sequence). The length of the CDR3 is 15 residues.